This T cell receptor beta chain was sequenced during a study of a mutant IDH1 vaccine in newly diagnosed glioma. General study findings and limits: Changes in top peripheral clonotypes did not appear linked to pseudoprogression. Immune responses induced by vaccination arose in 93.3% of the patients.

Measured with immunoSEQ multiplex PCR; TCRdb has only the in-frame clones, and not every one. This table has about 51,000 clones, over 60% appearing once. Trimming stripped 0 bases from V and 8 bases from J, with 9 bases between. CDR3 size: 13 residues. The germline CDR1 and CDR2 sequences are SGHNT and YYREEE (reference sequence). As to this clone: What it binds is unknown.

The time point denotes: baseline, week 1 (first vaccination visit). The treatment: pre-vaccination baseline after standard-of-care therapy. V and J are TRBV5-4 and TRBJ2-1; perhaps TRBD1 as D (5 bases). The origin of this receptor is a woman between 35 and 50 years old with glioma. The material was PBMCs, obtained from a glioma patient treated with radiotherapy, temozolomide or both. The CDR3 loop reads CASSLDDRDEQFF. The CDR3 DNA follows: TGTGCCAGCAGCTTGGACGACAGAGATGAGCAGTTCTTC. Full variable domain (remainder filled in from reference TRBV5-4 and TRBJ2-1): ETGVTQSPTHLIKTRGQQVTLRCSSQSGHNTVSWYQQALGQGPQFIFQYYREEENGRGNFPPRFSGLQFPNYSSELNVNALELDDSALYLCASSLDDRDEQFFGPGTRLTVL.